These T cell receptor beta chains were read from a single sample in a study of cytomegalovirus exposure and HLA in healthy donors. The table came from immunoSEQ multiplex PCR; TCRdb's copy has only in-frame clones and leaves some out. The sample gives about 90,000 clones, around three fifths of which show up once; roughly 21% is in the top ten. The sample taken for sequencing was PBMCs. The receptors here all came from a woman aged 50 to 60 in good health and CMV-seropositive. The CDR3 runs from the conserved cysteine through the conserved F or W. The D gene is left open where the match is weak. Expanded clones are given a class, and other clones once, few, many or no size at all.

>-|TRBV7-9|-|TRBJ2-2
CASSSTGTTGELFF
TGTGCCAGCAGCTCCACAGGGACCACCGGGGAGCTGTTTTTT
>-|TRBV5-5|-|TRBJ1-2
CASSPGPGVNYGYTF
TGTGCCAGCAGCCCAGGGCCGGGGGTAAACTATGGCTACACCTTC
>-|TRBV6-5|-|TRBJ1-6
CASSYRGSNSPLHF
TGTGCCAGCAGTTATAGGGGTTCTAATTCACCCCTCCACTTT
>-|TRBV27|TRBD2|TRBJ2-7
CASSPGTSGVIYEQYF
TGTGCCAGCAGCCCCGGGACTAGCGGAGTTATTTACGAGCAGTACTTC
>once|TRBV6-5|-|TRBJ2-7
CASSYRAGAYEQYF
TGTGCCAGCAGTTACAGGGCAGGGGCCTACGAGCAGTACTTC
>many|TRBV28|-|TRBJ2-3
CASSFLSGTDTQYF
TGTGCCAGCAGTTTTCTATCGGGAACAGATACGCAGTATTTT
>-|TRBV5-6|TRBD2|TRBJ2-1
CASSPGIAGGPREQFF
TGTGCCAGCAGCCCAGGAATAGCGGGGGGGCCAAGGGAGCAGTTCTTC
>-|TRBV7-8|-|TRBJ2-2
CASIQDYTGELFF
TGTGCCAGCATCCAGGACTACACCGGGGAGCTGTTTTTT
>-|TRBV18|TRBD2|TRBJ2-1
CASSLSGDNEQFF
TGTGCCAGCTCACTTAGCGGGGACAATGAGCAGTTCTTC
>-|TRBV12-5|TRBD1|TRBJ2-5
CASGWGQAQYF
TGTGCTAGTGGTTGGGGACAGGCCCAGTACTTC
>few|TRBV27|-|TRBJ1-3
CASSSSVHPGNTIYF
TGTGCCAGCTCATCAAGCGTTCACCCTGGAAACACCATATATTTT
>-|TRBV5-4|-|TRBJ2-3
CASSHRAASTDTQYF
TGTGCCAGCAGCCACAGGGCCGCTAGCACAGATACGCAGTATTTT
>-|TRBV14|TRBD2|TRBJ2-1
CASSQGGSNFQNEQFF
TGTGCCAGCAGCCAGGGGGGGTCGAACTTTCAGAATGAGCAGTTCTTC
>-|TRBV27|-|TRBJ2-7
CASSPGQLYEQYF
TGTGCCAGCAGTCCCGGACAGCTCTACGAGCAGTACTTC
>-|TRBV5-1|-|TRBJ1-2
CASSLARAAANYGYTF
TGCGCCAGCAGCTTGGCCAGGGCAGCCGCTAACTATGGCTACACCTTC
>few|TRBV7-2|-|TRBJ2-2
CASSPFVVASGELFF
TGTGCCAGCAGCCCCTTTGTTGTAGCGAGCGGGGAGCTGTTTTTT
>few|TRBV7-2|-|TRBJ2-7
CASSLYSSETYEQYF
TGTGCCAGCAGCTTATACTCTAGCGAAACCTACGAGCAGTACTTC
>-|TRBV5-6|-|TRBJ2-7
CASSPESRDKYEQYF
TGTGCCAGCAGCCCTGAGTCCCGGGACAAGTACGAGCAGTACTTC
>-|TRBV6-5|-|TRBJ2-5
CASTPLSQETQYF
TGTGCCAGCACTCCACTGAGCCAAGAGACCCAGTACTTC
>-|TRBV19|-|TRBJ2-3
CASRSRTLSDTQYF
TGTGCCAGTAGATCAAGGACTCTCAGCGATACGCAGTATTTT
>-|TRBV6-5|TRBD1|TRBJ1-2
CASSLLQGGPYGYTF
TGTGCCAGCAGCTTATTACAGGGGGGACCCTATGGCTACACCTTC
>-|TRBV4-1|TRBD1|TRBJ1-4
CASSLPPGQGFEKLFF
TGCGCCAGCAGCCTTCCCCCGGGACAGGGGTTTGAAAAACTGTTTTTT
>few|TRBV7-2|TRBD1|TRBJ1-3
CASSLRQGGNTIYF
TGTGCCAGCAGCCTTCGACAGGGTGGAAACACCATATATTTT
>-|TRBV5-1|TRBD1|TRBJ1-6
CASSLGQGLGNSPLHF
TGCGCCAGCAGCTTGGGACAGGGGCTGGGGAATTCACCCCTCCACTTT